This TCR beta chain was captured in a study of radiation and T cells in renal cell carcinoma. Study-level background: Nephrectomy followed 15 Gy stereotactic body radiation by 4 weeks.

The V and J ends lost 1 base and 8 bases respectively, with 14 bases between them. This CDR3 is built from 14 residues. Germline V lookup: CDR1 LNHDA, CDR2 SQIVND (reference sequence). This table comes from immunoSEQ multiplex PCR, and its TCRdb copy is limited to in-frame clones, with some not included. This sample has some 100,000 clones, with about four fifths found just once. Noted time point: baseline pretreatment blood. Indicated treatment: 15 Gy SBRT to primary tumor, nephrectomy 4 weeks later. Radiation-treated patients gave blood at baseline, week 2 and week 4. The TCR comes from a man aged 55 to 69 with renal cell carcinoma. The sequences come from blood, collected from a patient whose treatment included radiotherapy and nephrectomy. V gene TRBV19 combines with J gene TRBJ2-5; D gene ambiguous. Here the CDR3 reads CASSIARTSLTQYF. For the CDR3, the DNA is TGTGCCAGTAGTATAGCGAGAACCTCGTTAACCCAGTACTTC. Filled out from reference TRBV19 and TRBJ2-5, the complete variable domain reads DGGITQSPKYLFRKEGQNVTLSCEQNLNHDAMYWYRQDPGQGLRLIYYSQIVNDFQKGDIAEGYSVSREKKESFPLTVTSAQKNPTAFYLCASSIARTSLTQYFGPGTRLLVL.